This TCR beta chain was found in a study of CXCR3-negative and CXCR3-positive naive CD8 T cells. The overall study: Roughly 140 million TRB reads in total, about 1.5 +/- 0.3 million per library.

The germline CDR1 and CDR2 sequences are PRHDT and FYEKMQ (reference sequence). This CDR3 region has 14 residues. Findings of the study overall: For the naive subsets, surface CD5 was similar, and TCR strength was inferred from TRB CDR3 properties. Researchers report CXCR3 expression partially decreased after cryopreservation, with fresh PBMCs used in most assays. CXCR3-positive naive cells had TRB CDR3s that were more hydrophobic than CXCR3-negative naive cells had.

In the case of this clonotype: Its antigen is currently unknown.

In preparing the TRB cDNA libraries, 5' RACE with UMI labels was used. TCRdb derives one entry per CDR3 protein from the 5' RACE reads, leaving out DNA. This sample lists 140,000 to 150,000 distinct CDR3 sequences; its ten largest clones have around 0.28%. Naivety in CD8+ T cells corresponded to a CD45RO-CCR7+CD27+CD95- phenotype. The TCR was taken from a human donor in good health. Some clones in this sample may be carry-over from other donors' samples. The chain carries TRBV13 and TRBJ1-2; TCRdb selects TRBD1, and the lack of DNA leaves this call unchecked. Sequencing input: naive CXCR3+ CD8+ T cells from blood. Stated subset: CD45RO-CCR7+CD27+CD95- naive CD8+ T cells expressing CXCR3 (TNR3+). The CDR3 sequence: CASSLRTGGYGYTF.